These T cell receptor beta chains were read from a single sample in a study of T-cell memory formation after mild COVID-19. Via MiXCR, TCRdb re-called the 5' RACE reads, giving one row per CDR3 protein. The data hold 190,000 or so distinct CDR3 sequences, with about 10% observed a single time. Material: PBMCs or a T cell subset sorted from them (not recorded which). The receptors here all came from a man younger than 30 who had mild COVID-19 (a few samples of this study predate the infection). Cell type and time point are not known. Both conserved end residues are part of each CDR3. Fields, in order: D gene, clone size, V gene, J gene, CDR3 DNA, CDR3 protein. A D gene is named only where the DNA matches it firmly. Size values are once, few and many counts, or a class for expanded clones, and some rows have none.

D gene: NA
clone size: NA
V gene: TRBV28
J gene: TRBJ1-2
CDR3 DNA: TGTGCCAGCAGTCAACAGTCTCCTAACTATGGCTACACCTTC
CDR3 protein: CASSQQSPNYGYTF

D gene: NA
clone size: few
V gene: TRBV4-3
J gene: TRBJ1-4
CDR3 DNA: TGCGCCAGCAGCCCCGGCGCAACGACTAATGAAAAACTGTTTTTT
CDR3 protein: CASSPGATTNEKLFF

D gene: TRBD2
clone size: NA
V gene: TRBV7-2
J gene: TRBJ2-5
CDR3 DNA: TGTGCCAGCAGCTTAGGAGCGGGGGGGCCTTCCTTC
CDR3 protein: CASSLGAGGPSF

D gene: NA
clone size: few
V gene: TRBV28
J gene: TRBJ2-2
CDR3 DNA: TGTGCCAGCAGTTTAATTGTCCCCGGGGAGCTGTTTTTT
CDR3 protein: CASSLIVPGELFF

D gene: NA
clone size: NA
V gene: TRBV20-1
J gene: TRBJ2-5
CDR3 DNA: TGCAGTGCTATGCCGGGGCCCCAAGAGACCCAGTACTTC
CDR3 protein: CSAMPGPQETQYF

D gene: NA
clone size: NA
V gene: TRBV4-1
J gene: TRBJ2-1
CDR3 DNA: TGCGCCAGCAGCCAAGACAGGGACACAAGCTCCTACAATGAGCAGTTCTTC
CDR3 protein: CASSQDRDTSSYNEQFF

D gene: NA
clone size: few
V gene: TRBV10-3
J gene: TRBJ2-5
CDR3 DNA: TGTGCCATCAGTGGGACCACAGGAGAGACCCAGTACTTC
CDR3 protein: CAISGTTGETQYF

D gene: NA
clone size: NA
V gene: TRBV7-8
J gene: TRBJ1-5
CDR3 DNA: TGTGCCAGCAGCTCCCTCGCTTCAGGGGGCAATCAGCCCCAGCATTTT
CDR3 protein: CASSSLASGGNQPQHF

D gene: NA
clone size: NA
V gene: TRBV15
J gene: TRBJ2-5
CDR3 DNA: TGTGCCACCAGCCGGGGCCCGGGAGAGACCCAGTACTTC
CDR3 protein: CATSRGPGETQYF

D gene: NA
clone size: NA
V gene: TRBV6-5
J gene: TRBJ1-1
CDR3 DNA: TGTGCCAGCCGTCCGGGACACATTCGGGTAAACACTGAAGCTTTCTTT
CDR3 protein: CASRPGHIRVNTEAFF

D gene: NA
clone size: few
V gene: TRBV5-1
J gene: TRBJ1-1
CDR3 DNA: TGCGCCAGCAACTCCCTCCCCCTAGGCCGGGACGTAAACACTGAAGCTTTCTTT
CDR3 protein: CASNSLPLGRDVNTEAFF

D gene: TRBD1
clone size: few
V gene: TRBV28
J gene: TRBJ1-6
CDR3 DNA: TGTGCCAGCAGTTTGCCCGACAGGGACTCATCACCCCTCCACTTT
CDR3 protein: CASSLPDRDSSPLHF

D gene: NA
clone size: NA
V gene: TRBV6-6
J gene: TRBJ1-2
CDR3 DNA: TGTGCCACCAAGTTAGCCGCAGGAGCTAACTATGGCTACACCTTC
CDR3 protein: CATKLAAGANYGYTF

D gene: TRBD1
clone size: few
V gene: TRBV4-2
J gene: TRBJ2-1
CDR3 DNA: TGTGCCAGCAGCCAAGCCAGGGGGCGGATCAATGAGCAGTTCTTC
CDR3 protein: CASSQARGRINEQFF

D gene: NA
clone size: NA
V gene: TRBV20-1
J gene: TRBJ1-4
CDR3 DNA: TGCAGTGCTAGAGATCGCGGGGCCACTAATGAAAAACTGTTTTTT
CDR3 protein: CSARDRGATNEKLFF

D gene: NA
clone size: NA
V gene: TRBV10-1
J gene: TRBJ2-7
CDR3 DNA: TGCGCCAGCAGTGAGTCGGGGGGTAAAAGCTCCTACGAGCAGTACTTC
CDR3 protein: CASSESGGKSSYEQYF

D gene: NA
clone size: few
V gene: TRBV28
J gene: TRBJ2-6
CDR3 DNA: TGTGCCAGCAGCGCGACAGGATTCTCTGGGGCCAACGTCCTGACTTTC
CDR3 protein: CASSATGFSGANVLTF

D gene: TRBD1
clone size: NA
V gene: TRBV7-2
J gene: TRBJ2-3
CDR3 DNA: TGTGCCAGCAGTGCAACGCCCAGGGGGACAGATACGCAGTATTTT
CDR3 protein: CASSATPRGTDTQYF

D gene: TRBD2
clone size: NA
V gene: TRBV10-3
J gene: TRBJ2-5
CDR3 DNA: TGTGCCACCACCGGGACTAGCGGGGGTCAAGAGACCCAGTACTTC
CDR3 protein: CATTGTSGGQETQYF

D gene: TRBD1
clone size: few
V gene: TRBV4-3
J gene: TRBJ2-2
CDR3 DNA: TGCGCCAGCAGCCCAATATATTCCGGGACAGGGGGCACAAACACCGGGGAGCTGTTTTTT
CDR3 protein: CASSPIYSGTGGTNTGELFF

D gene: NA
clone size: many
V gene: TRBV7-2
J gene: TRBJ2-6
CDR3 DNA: TGTGCCAGCAGCCAAACCTCTGGGGCCAACGTCCTGACTTTC
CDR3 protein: CASSQTSGANVLTF

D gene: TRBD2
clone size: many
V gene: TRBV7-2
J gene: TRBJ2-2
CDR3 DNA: TGTGCCAGCAGCGGAGGGACTAGCGGGGGGAGTCGGGAGCTGTTTTTT
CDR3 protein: CASSGGTSGGSRELFF

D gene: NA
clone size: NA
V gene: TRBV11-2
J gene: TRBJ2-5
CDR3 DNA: TGTGCCAGCAGCTTAGGTCAGGGATACTCGGGAAAGGAGACCCAGTACTTC
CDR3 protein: CASSLGQGYSGKETQYF

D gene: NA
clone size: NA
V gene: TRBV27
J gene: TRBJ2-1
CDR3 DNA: TGTGCCAGCAGTGTCGTACAGACCCTTAATGAGCAGTTCTTC
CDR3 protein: CASSVVQTLNEQFF

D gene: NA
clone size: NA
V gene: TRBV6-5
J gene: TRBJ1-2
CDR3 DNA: TGTGCCAGCAGTGGTAAGGGACAAGGAGGCTACACCTTC
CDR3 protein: CASSGKGQGGYTF

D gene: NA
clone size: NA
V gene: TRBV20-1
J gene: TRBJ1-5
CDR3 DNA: TGCAGTGCTAGAGAGACAGGTCCACACAATCAGCCCCAGCATTTT
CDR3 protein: CSARETGPHNQPQHF